This T cell receptor (beta chain) derives from a study of shared clonotypes between healthy human individuals. Across the study: Donor ages ranged 18 to 49 years: two women, three men.

Naive CD8 cells were CD45RO-negative, positively selected for CCR7, excluding terminally differentiated effector memory CD45RA+ cells. Over several immunoSEQ plates, each subset's genomic DNA was distributed in even portions. Using immunoSEQ multiplex PCR, the repertoire was profiled, and TCRdb retains in-frame clones only, with some absent. The table lists about 800,000 clones, approximately 96% of them singletons. The source is a young man in good health. The material sequenced was naive CD8+ T cells sorted from blood.

The CDR3 here is CATSRAQGVYGYTF. The CDR3 region has the DNA TGTGCCACCAGCAGAGCACAGGGCGTCTATGGCTACACCTTC. V gene TRBV15 combines with J gene TRBJ1-2; possibly TRBD1 for D (6 bases). This CDR3 is 14 amino acids long. V was cut by 1 base and J by 4 bases, with 10 bases left in between. Germline V gives CDR1 LNHNV, CDR2 YYDKDF (reference sequence).